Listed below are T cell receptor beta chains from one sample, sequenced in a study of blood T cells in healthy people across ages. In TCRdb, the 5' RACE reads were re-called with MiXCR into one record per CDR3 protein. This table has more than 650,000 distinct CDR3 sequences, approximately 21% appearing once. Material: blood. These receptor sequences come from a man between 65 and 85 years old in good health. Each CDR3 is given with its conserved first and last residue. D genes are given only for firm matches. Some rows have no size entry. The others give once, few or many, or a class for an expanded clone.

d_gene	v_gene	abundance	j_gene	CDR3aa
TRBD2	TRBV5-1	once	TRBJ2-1	CASSLEGGVIYNEQFF
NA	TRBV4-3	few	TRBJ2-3	CASSQAQRTAADTQYF
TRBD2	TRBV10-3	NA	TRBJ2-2	CAISDPGGTGELFF
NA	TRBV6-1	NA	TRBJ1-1	CASSEEGWRGGTEAFF
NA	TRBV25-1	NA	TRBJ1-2	CASIGTGYYGYTF
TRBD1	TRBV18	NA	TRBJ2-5	CASSPTGGGPQRTQYF
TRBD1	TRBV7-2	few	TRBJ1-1	CASSLARQGGTEAFF
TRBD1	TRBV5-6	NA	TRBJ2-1	CASSWGQPNEQFF
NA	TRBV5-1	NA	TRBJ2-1	CASSLGALQNNEQFF
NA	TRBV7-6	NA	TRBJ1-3	CASSLGRGGMGNTIYF
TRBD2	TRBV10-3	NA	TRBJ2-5	CAISDTFAGGGEAQYF
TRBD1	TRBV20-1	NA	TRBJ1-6	CSASEDRVNSPLHF
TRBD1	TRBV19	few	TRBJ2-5	CASSIGRSGGETQYF
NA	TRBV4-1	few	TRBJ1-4	CASSQDLDGEKLFF
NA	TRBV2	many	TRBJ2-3	CASSPSGVTDTQYF
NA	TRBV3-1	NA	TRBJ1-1	CASSRLGPREAFF
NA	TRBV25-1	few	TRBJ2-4	CASSSITGTQNIQYF
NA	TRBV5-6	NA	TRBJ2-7	CASSFRAYRSYEQYF
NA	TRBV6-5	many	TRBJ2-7	CASSDSYEQYF
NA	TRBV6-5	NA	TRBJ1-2	CASSGTDGVYYGYTF
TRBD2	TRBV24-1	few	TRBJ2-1	CASSGRGSIREQFF
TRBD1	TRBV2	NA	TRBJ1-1	CASSNGQGYTEAFF
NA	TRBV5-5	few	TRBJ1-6	CASSLQGLSYNSPLHF
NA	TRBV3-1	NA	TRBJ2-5	CASSQDGRRGGRGETQYF
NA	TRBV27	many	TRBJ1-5	CASSLGWGNQPQHF
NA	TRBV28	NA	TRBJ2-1	CASSLSAGYYNEQFF
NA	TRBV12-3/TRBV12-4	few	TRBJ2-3	CASSFGGGADAQYF
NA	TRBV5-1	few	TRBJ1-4	CASSADSNEKLFF
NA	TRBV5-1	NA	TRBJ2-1	CASSQDDRSSYNEQFF